Below are 15 T cell receptor beta chains sequenced from a single sample in a study of blood T cells in healthy people across ages. It was with a sample-barcoded 5' primer and a J-beta primer mix that a second PCR of about 6 to 12 cycles was run. TCRdb analysed the 5' RACE reads with MiXCR anew, one entry per CDR3 protein. The table lists fewer than 900,000 distinct CDR3 sequences, 35% to 45% of them singletons. Input material: blood. All receptors come from a woman in her fifties or sixties in good health.

This clonotype occurred once. The chain links TRBV6-6 to TRBJ2-5; the D gene is possibly TRBD1 (6 bases). V dropped 5 bases and J dropped 7 bases, with 11 bases sitting between them. CDR1 MNHNY and CDR2 SVGAGI come from the germline V gene (reference sequence). The CDR3 totals 12 residues. In nucleotides, the CDR3 is TGTGCCAGCAGTAGGGACAAGGGGACCCAGTACTTC. Its protein is CASSRDKGTQYF.

This clonotype showed up just a few times. The V call is TRBV9, the J call TRBJ1-6; 9 positions agree with TRBD1. With V trimmed by 3 bases and J by 9 bases, 4 bases remained unmatched. CDR1 is SGDLS, CDR2 YYNGEE, per germline. This CDR3 spans 14 amino acids. The CDR3 nucleotides read TGTGCCAGCAGCGATGGACAGGGGACTTCACCCCTCCACTTT. This codes for CASSDGQGTSPLHF.

On this clonotype: A read error is possible here, since a much larger clone lies one base away. V and J are TRBV20-1 and TRBJ1-2; D uncertain. The CDR3 has 11 residues. V lost 7 bases and J 8 bases, leaving 14 bases between the germline ends. CDR1 and CDR2 from the germline V gene are DFQATT and SNEGSKA (reference sequence). CDR3 protein: CSGTSEKGYTF. The DNA of the CDR3 is TGCAGTGGTACCTCCGAGAAGGGCTACACCTTC.

The V call is TRBV5-1, the J call TRBJ1-1, with a possible D match to TRBD1 (6 bases). The V gene's germline CDR1 is SGHRS and CDR2 YFSETQ. The CDR3 sequence is 14 residues long. Trimming cost V 1 base and J 3 bases, with 10 bases left between them. The DNA of the CDR3 is TGCGCCAGCAGCTTGACAGGGACGGACACTGAAGCTTTCTTT. This sequence encodes CASSLTGTDTEAFF.

The rearrangement links TRBV6-2 or TRBV6-3 to TRBJ2-7; D might be TRBD1 or TRBD2, each matching 5 bases. Trimming left V 6 bases short and J 9 bases short, with 18 bases between. CDR3 size: 13 residues. Germline CDR1 MNHEY, CDR2 SVGEGT. The CDR3 protein is CASSPTGTGVQYF. CDR3 nucleotide sequence: TGTGCCAGCAGCCCCACCGGGACCGGCGTGCAGTACTTC.

A word on this clonotype: A junction end diverges from the germline sequence, so it may reflect a read error. The V gene is TRBV5-1, the J gene TRBJ2-1; TRBD2 matches 7 bases. CDR1 is SGHRS and CDR2 is YFSETQ in the germline V gene. The CDR3 totals 15 residues. Written as DNA, the CDR3 is TGCGCCTGCAGCTCTAGCGGCGTGGCTGGTAGTGAGCAGTTCTTC. Its translation is CACSSSGVAGSEQFF.

This chain uses TRBV15 with TRBJ2-1, with 9 bases lining up with TRBD2. Germline CDR1 LNHNV, CDR2 YYDKDF (reference sequence). This CDR3 spans 18 amino acids. V lost 4 bases, J lost 4 bases, and 14 bases stayed unmatched. CDR3 sequence reads: CATSTLGGSGSGYNEQFF. CDR3 nucleotides: TGTGCCACCAGCACCCTCGGGGGTAGCGGGAGCGGTTACAATGAGCAGTTCTTC.

This clonotype was observed a few times. J is TRBJ2-7 and V is TRBV13; D assignment may be TRBD1 or TRBD2 (5 bases each). The CDR3 has 14 residues. The ends were cut back, 0 bases at V and 4 bases at J, with 10 bases in the middle. Per germline, CDR1 PRHDT and CDR2 FYEKMQ (reference sequence). In nucleotides, the CDR3 is TGTGCCAGCAGCTTAGGCCCCGAGGGGTACGAGCAGTACTTC. It specifies CASSLGPEGYEQYF.

This clonotype has more than one count but fewer than ten. This chain connects TRBV2 to TRBJ2-1; D is uncertain. Germline CDR1 reads SNHLY; CDR2 reads FYNNEI. Trimming left V 5 bases short and J 0 bases short, with 14 bases between. The CDR3 contains 16 residues. The CDR3 sequence: CASSYLFESSYNEQFF. The DNA of the CDR3 is TGTGCCAGCAGTTATCTCTTTGAAAGCTCCTACAATGAGCAGTTCTTC.

This clonotype has only a few counts. The chain links TRBV7-2 to TRBJ2-7, with 11 bases lining up with TRBD1. Germline CDR1 and CDR2: SGHTA and FQGNSA. V shed 5 bases, J shed 10 bases, and the junction held 10 bases outside the gene matches. This CDR3 region has 14 residues. The CDR3 protein is CASSPRDRGDGQYF. The CDR3 nucleotides are TGTGCCAGCAGCCCCAGGGACAGGGGGGATGGTCAGTACTTC. Filled out from reference TRBV7-2 and TRBJ2-7, the complete variable domain reads GAGVSQSPSNKVTEKGKDVELRCDPISGHTALYWYRQSLGQGLEFLIYFQGNSAPDKSGLPSDRFSAERTGGSVSTLTIQRTQQEDSAVYLCASSPRDRGDGQYFGPGTRLTVT.

This clonotype was picked up many times. The chain joins TRBV6-2 or TRBV6-3 to TRBJ2-1, with TRBD1 matching 7 bases. Per the germline V gene, CDR1 is MNHEY and CDR2 is SVGEGT. The length of the CDR3 is 11 residues. Trimming at V came to 7 bases and at J to 10 bases, leaving 4 bases not matched to a gene. The CDR3 loop is CASIQGWEQFF. CDR3 DNA: TGTGCCAGCATACAGGGGTGGGAGCAGTTCTTC.

This clonotype was seen ten or more times. The chain carries TRBV4-2 and TRBJ2-1; D is unresolved. CDR3 length: 12 amino acids. The germline V gene encodes CDR1 LGHNA and CDR2 YNFKEQ. V was clipped by 2 bases and J by 8 bases, with 7 bases between them. CDR3 protein: CASSQPPHEQFF. In DNA, the CDR3 is TGTGCCAGCAGCCAACCCCCCCATGAGCAGTTCTTC.

The chain joins TRBV7-9 to TRBJ2-1; 12 positions match TRBD2. The length of the CDR3 is 16 residues. Germline V gene sequence: CDR1 SEHNR, CDR2 FQNEAQ (reference sequence). Trimming at V came to 4 bases and at J to 0 bases, leaving 1 base not matched to a gene. This CDR3 reads CASSSSGGASYNEQFF. CDR3 bases: TGTGCCAGCAGCTCTAGCGGGGGGGCCTCCTACAATGAGCAGTTCTTC.

The chain uses TRBV5-1 and TRBJ2-3; D gene uncertain. Germline V gene data show CDR1 as SGHRS and CDR2 as YFSETQ. The CDR3 is made up of 14 amino acids. Trimming stripped 0 bases from V and 2 bases from J, with 7 bases between. CDR3 nucleotide sequence: TGCGCCAGCAGCTTGGCGAGACCCACAGATACGCAGTATTTT. This encodes CASSLARPTDTQYF. Supplemented by reference TRBV5-1 and TRBJ2-3, the full variable domain reads KAGVTQTPRYLIKTRGQQVTLSCSPISGHRSVSWYQQTPGQGLQFLFEYFSETQRNKGNFPGRFSGRQFSNSRSEMNVSTLELGDSALYLCASSLARPTDTQYFGPGTRLTVL.

Turning to this clonotype: This clone may be a read error of a much larger clone one base away. The V gene is TRBV4-2, the J gene TRBJ2-6, with a weak D call TRBD1 (5 bases). The germline gives CDR1 LGHNA, CDR2 YNFKEQ. The CDR3 loop spans 14 amino acids. The CDR3 region is CASSQDSGANVPTF. In DNA form, the CDR3 reads TGTGCCAGCAGCCAAGATTCTGGGGCCAACGTCCCGACTTTC.